This T cell receptor beta chain was recorded in a study of preoperative IRX-2 immunotherapy in early breast cancer. The germline gives CDR1 MNHEY, CDR2 SMNVEV (reference sequence). The CDR3 extends over 14 amino acids. Unmatched junction bases numbered 7, after V lost 6 bases and J lost 3 bases. Sequencing was performed with immunoSEQ multiplex PCR; in TCRdb, only in-frame clones are kept and a portion is missing. The sample lists over 35,000 clones; about 95% were seen once. Treatment meaning: preoperative locoregional IRX-2 cytokine immunotherapy. This receptor was identified in a human donor with breast cancer. The gene calls are TRBV27 and TRBJ1-1; 7 nucleotides align to TRBD1. The specimen comprised tumor tissue, sampled after IRX-2 immunotherapy. The CDR3 sequence is CASSLDRTDTEAFF. CDR3 coding DNA: TGTGCCAGCAGCCTGGACAGGACGGACACTGAAGCTTTCTTT.